These T cell receptor beta chains were read from a single sample in a study of identical twins. Using its own MiXCR run on the 5' RACE reads, TCRdb lists one record per CDR3 protein. The sample lists approximately 350,000 distinct CDR3 sequences, roughly an eighth occurring once. These data also featured in a second study, about yellow fever vaccine responses in identical twins.

The source material was CD8+ T cells sorted from blood. These TCRs come from a woman in her late teens or twenties in good health. Each CDR3 is given with its conserved first and last residue. A D gene is named only where the DNA matches it firmly. A clone size is listed for some rows: how often the clone was seen (once, few, many), or a class if it is expanded.

cdr3_nt: TGCGCCAGCAGCTTGGAAGTAGATGAGCAGTTCTTC
cdr3_aa: CASSLEVDEQFF
clone_size: many
j_call: TRBJ2-1
d_call: .
v_call: TRBV5-1

cdr3_nt: TGCGCCAGCAGACCGGATAGCGGGGGGTTTCACAATGAGCAGTTCTTC
cdr3_aa: CASRPDSGGFHNEQFF
clone_size: many
j_call: TRBJ2-1
d_call: TRBD2
v_call: TRBV5-1

cdr3_nt: TGTGCCACCCAAGACGGGGTTCTTAGAGAGCAGTACTTC
cdr3_aa: CATQDGVLREQYF
clone_size: .
j_call: TRBJ2-7
d_call: .
v_call: TRBV10-3

cdr3_nt: TGTGCCAGCAGCCAAGATTGGGGGGATACTGAAGCTTTCTTT
cdr3_aa: CASSQDWGDTEAFF
clone_size: many
j_call: TRBJ1-1
d_call: .
v_call: TRBV3-1

cdr3_nt: TGTGCCAGCTCACCACCGGTGGGGGGGGCGTCCGCTGAAGCTTTCTTT
cdr3_aa: CASSPPVGGASAEAFF
clone_size: .
j_call: TRBJ1-1
d_call: .
v_call: TRBV18

cdr3_nt: TGTGCCAGCAGCTTAACGGCTGGGACGGATGAGCAGTTCTTC
cdr3_aa: CASSLTAGTDEQFF
clone_size: few
j_call: TRBJ2-1
d_call: .
v_call: TRBV7-3

cdr3_nt: TGTGCCAGCAGTTTGCCCCAACTAGCGGGAGGCGCCAATGAGCAGTTCTTC
cdr3_aa: CASSLPQLAGGANEQFF
clone_size: .
j_call: TRBJ2-1
d_call: TRBD2
v_call: TRBV28

cdr3_nt: TGTGCCAGCAGCTCCCTTGACATGAACACTGAAGCTTTCTTT
cdr3_aa: CASSSLDMNTEAFF
clone_size: few
j_call: TRBJ1-1
d_call: .
v_call: TRBV13

cdr3_nt: TGTGCCAGCAGTTTAGAGCGGGAGGGCCCTTCTTTT
cdr3_aa: CASSLEREGPSF
clone_size: .
j_call: TRBJ2-3
d_call: TRBD2
v_call: TRBV6-2/TRBV6-3

cdr3_nt: TGTGCCAGCAGAGGGCCCCAGGACACCGGGGAGCTGTTTTTT
cdr3_aa: CASRGPQDTGELFF
clone_size: .
j_call: TRBJ2-2
d_call: .
v_call: TRBV21-1

cdr3_nt: TGCGCCAGCAGCCAACGGGGCGGGGATGAGCAGTTCTTC
cdr3_aa: CASSQRGGDEQFF
clone_size: .
j_call: TRBJ2-1
d_call: .
v_call: TRBV4-1

cdr3_nt: TGTGCCAGCAGTCCCGTGGGCCGGGACAGGGGGAACTATGGCTACACCTTC
cdr3_aa: CASSPVGRDRGNYGYTF
clone_size: many
j_call: TRBJ1-2
d_call: TRBD1
v_call: TRBV12-3/TRBV12-4

cdr3_nt: TGTGCCAGCAGCGTAGAGGGACAGTTATACAATGAGCAGTTCTTC
cdr3_aa: CASSVEGQLYNEQFF
clone_size: few
j_call: TRBJ2-1
d_call: TRBD1
v_call: TRBV9

cdr3_nt: TGTGCCACGGGACCGGTGAGGATCGAGCAGTACTTC
cdr3_aa: CATGPVRIEQYF
clone_size: .
j_call: TRBJ2-7
d_call: .
v_call: TRBV10-3

cdr3_nt: TGTGCCAGCAGTTATGGACAGACAGGTTACGAGCAGTACTTC
cdr3_aa: CASSYGQTGYEQYF
clone_size: few
j_call: TRBJ2-7
d_call: .
v_call: TRBV28

cdr3_nt: TGTGCCAGCATCCACAGGGGCACCGGGGAGCTGTTTTTT
cdr3_aa: CASIHRGTGELFF
clone_size: .
j_call: TRBJ2-2
d_call: .
v_call: TRBV21-1

cdr3_nt: TGTGCCACCAGTGAAATGGGAACAGATACGCAGTATTTT
cdr3_aa: CATSEMGTDTQYF
clone_size: .
j_call: TRBJ2-3
d_call: .
v_call: TRBV24-1

cdr3_nt: TGTGCCAGCAGTTTATCCTCTCTCAGCACAGATACGCAGTATTTT
cdr3_aa: CASSLSSLSTDTQYF
clone_size: .
j_call: TRBJ2-3
d_call: .
v_call: TRBV28

cdr3_nt: TGTGCCATCCGCCCCGGGACAGGGGTTGTCGGGGAGCTGTTTTTT
cdr3_aa: CAIRPGTGVVGELFF
clone_size: .
j_call: TRBJ2-2
d_call: TRBD1
v_call: TRBV10-3

cdr3_nt: TGCAGCGTTGAAGGATCGTTGGGGCGGGAAAGTGAGCAGTTCTTC
cdr3_aa: CSVEGSLGRESEQFF
clone_size: .
j_call: TRBJ2-1
d_call: .
v_call: TRBV29-1

cdr3_nt: TGCGCCAGTTGTGAAGCGGGAAATGGAGATACGCAGTATTTT
cdr3_aa: CASCEAGNGDTQYF
clone_size: .
j_call: TRBJ2-3
d_call: TRBD2
v_call: TRBV5-1

cdr3_nt: TGTGCCAGCAGTATCGGCGGGGGCACAGATACGCAGTATTTT
cdr3_aa: CASSIGGGTDTQYF
clone_size: .
j_call: TRBJ2-3
d_call: .
v_call: TRBV6-1

cdr3_nt: TGTGCCAGCAGCCCTAATTTGCCGGAGGGACGGAAAGCCTACGAGCAGTACTTC
cdr3_aa: CASSPNLPEGRKAYEQYF
clone_size: .
j_call: TRBJ2-7
d_call: .
v_call: TRBV27

cdr3_nt: TGTGCCACCAGGAAAGCCCGGGGACAGGTCGGCGGGGAGCTGTTTTTT
cdr3_aa: CATRKARGQVGGELFF
clone_size: few
j_call: TRBJ2-2
d_call: TRBD1
v_call: TRBV15

cdr3_nt: TGTGCCAGCAGCTTAGCTACAAGGGCGGGAGAGACCCAGTACTTC
cdr3_aa: CASSLATRAGETQYF
clone_size: once
j_call: TRBJ2-5
d_call: .
v_call: TRBV7-6

cdr3_nt: TGTGCCAGCAGTCTCCTCCAGGGACAGCCCTACGAGCAGTACTTC
cdr3_aa: CASSLLQGQPYEQYF
clone_size: once
j_call: TRBJ2-7
d_call: TRBD1
v_call: TRBV27

cdr3_nt: TGCGCCAGCAGCTTGGCCGGAGCGGAGGCTAACTATGGCTACACCTTC
cdr3_aa: CASSLAGAEANYGYTF
clone_size: few
j_call: TRBJ1-2
d_call: .
v_call: TRBV5-1

cdr3_nt: TGTGCCAGCAGCCCGAGTAAATTTGGCACAGATACGCAGTATTTT
cdr3_aa: CASSPSKFGTDTQYF
clone_size: .
j_call: TRBJ2-3
d_call: .
v_call: TRBV14

cdr3_nt: TGTGCCACCAGTGATTTGCGACTAGCGGGAGATACGCAGTATTTT
cdr3_aa: CATSDLRLAGDTQYF
clone_size: few
j_call: TRBJ2-3
d_call: TRBD2
v_call: TRBV24-1

cdr3_nt: TGCAGTGCCGCCCCGATTGGGGATGGGACCTCTGGGGCCAACGTCCTGACTTTC
cdr3_aa: CSAAPIGDGTSGANVLTF
clone_size: few
j_call: TRBJ2-6
d_call: .
v_call: TRBV20-1

cdr3_nt: TGTGCCAGCAGCTTAGGGCTCGGCAGGGGGAATGAGCAGTTCTTC
cdr3_aa: CASSLGLGRGNEQFF
clone_size: .
j_call: TRBJ2-1
d_call: TRBD1
v_call: TRBV13

cdr3_nt: TGTGCCTTACAGGAGACACAAGAGACCCAGTACTTC
cdr3_aa: CALQETQETQYF
clone_size: many
j_call: TRBJ2-5
d_call: .
v_call: TRBV21-1

cdr3_nt: TGTGCCAGCAGCCCACGGCGGGAGGTGGGCCGGCATTCGGGCACAGATACGCAGTATTTT
cdr3_aa: CASSPRREVGRHSGTDTQYF
clone_size: few
j_call: TRBJ2-3
d_call: TRBD2
v_call: TRBV27

cdr3_nt: TGTGCCAGCGGAGGGACAGGACTTTTCTACGAGCAGTACTTC
cdr3_aa: CASGGTGLFYEQYF
clone_size: few
j_call: TRBJ2-7
d_call: TRBD1
v_call: TRBV27

cdr3_nt: TGCAGCGTTGAATCGAGGGGCGGGAGGACCTACGAGCAGTACTTC
cdr3_aa: CSVESRGGRTYEQYF
clone_size: few
j_call: TRBJ2-7
d_call: TRBD2
v_call: TRBV29-1

cdr3_nt: TGTGCCAGCAGCTGGAGGGCCGAGTCGAAAAACATTCAGTACTTC
cdr3_aa: CASSWRAESKNIQYF
clone_size: few
j_call: TRBJ2-4
d_call: .
v_call: TRBV5-6

cdr3_nt: TGCGCCAGCAGTGAGGCGGAGTACGCTTGGCAGTACTTC
cdr3_aa: CASSEAEYAWQYF
clone_size: .
j_call: TRBJ2-7
d_call: .
v_call: TRBV10-2

cdr3_nt: TGTGCCACCAGCAGCACTTTGACACAGGGGGCTCCGAACACCGGGGAGCTGTTTTTT
cdr3_aa: CATSSTLTQGAPNTGELFF
clone_size: .
j_call: TRBJ2-2
d_call: TRBD1
v_call: TRBV15

cdr3_nt: TGTGCCAGCAGCTTAGCGTTCGGCGGGGACACAGATACGCAGTATTTT
cdr3_aa: CASSLAFGGDTDTQYF
clone_size: few
j_call: TRBJ2-3
d_call: .
v_call: TRBV7-9

cdr3_nt: TGTGCCAGCAGTCCAGGGGGGCGAGTGTATGGCTACACCTTC
cdr3_aa: CASSPGGRVYGYTF
clone_size: .
j_call: TRBJ1-2
d_call: TRBD1
v_call: TRBV27

cdr3_nt: TGTGCCAGCAGCTTAGTTTCTAGTGACAGGACCTACAATGAGCAGTTCTTC
cdr3_aa: CASSLVSSDRTYNEQFF
clone_size: many
j_call: TRBJ2-1
d_call: .
v_call: TRBV7-9

cdr3_nt: TGCAGTGCTAGGGGAGAAGTGGCAGGAAAACAAGAGACCCAGTACTTC
cdr3_aa: CSARGEVAGKQETQYF
clone_size: few
j_call: TRBJ2-5
d_call: .
v_call: TRBV20-1

cdr3_nt: TGTGCCAGCAGCTTAATCGGGGGGGCGGGAGATACGCAGTATTTT
cdr3_aa: CASSLIGGAGDTQYF
clone_size: many
j_call: TRBJ2-3
d_call: TRBD2
v_call: TRBV7-2

cdr3_nt: TGTGCCAGCAGCCCGCGACGGACACTCTACAATGAGCAGTTCTTC
cdr3_aa: CASSPRRTLYNEQFF
clone_size: few
j_call: TRBJ2-1
d_call: .
v_call: TRBV7-6

cdr3_nt: TGCGCCAGCAGCTTGGGTCGCCAGGGGTTAGCGGGAGTCCTCAGCTCCTACGAGCAGTACTTC
cdr3_aa: CASSLGRQGLAGVLSSYEQYF
clone_size: .
j_call: TRBJ2-7
d_call: TRBD2
v_call: TRBV5-1

cdr3_nt: TGTGCCAGCAGCGTAGTGGCGACGGGAGCAGATACGCAGTATTTT
cdr3_aa: CASSVVATGADTQYF
clone_size: few
j_call: TRBJ2-3
d_call: .
v_call: TRBV9

cdr3_nt: TGTGCCAGCAGCTCTCAGACAGATACGCAGTATTTT
cdr3_aa: CASSSQTDTQYF
clone_size: few
j_call: TRBJ2-3
d_call: .
v_call: TRBV7-6

cdr3_nt: TGTGCCAGCAGTTTATGGGCAGGGGGCAATGAGCAGTTCTTC
cdr3_aa: CASSLWAGGNEQFF
clone_size: few
j_call: TRBJ2-1
d_call: TRBD1
v_call: TRBV27

cdr3_nt: TGCAGCGCCCCCGAACAAGCGGGAGGACCGGCCGATGAGCAGTTCTTC
cdr3_aa: CSAPEQAGGPADEQFF
clone_size: .
j_call: TRBJ2-1
d_call: TRBD2
v_call: TRBV29-1